This T cell receptor beta chain was observed in a study of CD8 T cells in ankylosing spondylitis. This CDR3 is 15 amino acids long. The V end lost 6 bases, the J end lost 0 bases, and 12 bases lay between the germline ends. Germline V CDR1 and CDR2: SGDLS, YYNGEE. Study-wide points: Seemingly characteristic of ankylosing spondylitis blood was a TCR beta motif consisting of eight highly homologous variants.

The sample holds many counts of this clonotype. The antigen remains undetermined. MiXCR was run by TCRdb on the 5' RACE reads, yielding one entry per CDR3 protein. The sample yields more than 400,000 distinct CDR3 sequences, about 5% seen once. The chain links TRBV9 to TRBJ2-2; possibly TRBD1 for D (5 bases). This receptor was taken from a male donor with ankylosing spondylitis. Sequencing used blood, either unsorted or a sorted T cell fraction (not recorded which). The CDR3 protein is CASTPDSANTGELFF. The CDR3, as DNA: TGTGCCAGCACACCCGACAGCGCGAACACCGGGGAGCTGTTTTTT.